This is a list of T cell receptor beta chains from one sample in a study of blood T cells in healthy people across ages. TCRdb independently ran MiXCR on the 5' RACE reads; one entry per CDR3 protein. This table has under 700,000 distinct CDR3 sequences, 20% to 30% appearing once. The data were also submitted as part of a second study, on T cells of mothers and their children.

The specimen was blood. These receptors all stem from a boy younger than 18 in good health. CDR3s include the opening cysteine and the closing phenylalanine or tryptophan. Fields, in order: J gene, V gene, D gene, clone size, CDR3 DNA, CDR3 protein. The D gene is left open where the match is weak. Size is omitted from some rows. Given values are once, few, many or a class for expanded clones.

TRBJ2-3 TRBV9 TRBD2 . TGTGCCAGCAGCGTGAGCGGGGGGACGTATGGTACGCAGTATTTT CASSVSGGTYGTQYF
TRBJ1-2 TRBV28 . few TGTGCCAGCAGTTTATTGGGCAGTAAGTTCAACTATGGCTGCACCTTC CASSLLGSKFNYGCTF
TRBJ2-1 TRBV27 TRBD2 few TGTGCCAGCAGTTTCGGGACTAGCGGGAGGGGAAATGAGCAGTTCTTC CASSFGTSGRGNEQFF
TRBJ2-1 TRBV10-3 TRBD2 . TGTGCCATCAGAGGACTAGCGGGTATTGAGCAGTTCTTC CAIRGLAGIEQFF
TRBJ1-4 TRBV18 . few TGTGCCAGCTCACCTAACCGGGACGGAAATGAAAAACTGTTTTTT CASSPNRDGNEKLFF
TRBJ2-7 TRBV15 . few TGTGCCACCAGCGCGGATAGGCCCTACGAGCAGTACTTC CATSADRPYEQYF
TRBJ2-3 TRBV11-2 TRBD2 . TGTGCCAGCAGCCAGGGCCCCAGCGGGAGAACAGATACGCAGTATTTT CASSQGPSGRTDTQYF
TRBJ2-2 TRBV7-2 . few TGTGCCAGCAGCGAAGGACCCGGGGAGCTGTTTTTT CASSEGPGELFF
TRBJ2-2 TRBV7-9 . few TGTGCCAGCAACACCCGGACGGGCCCCGGGGAGCTGTTTTTT CASNTRTGPGELFF
TRBJ2-1 TRBV6-2/TRBV6-3 TRBD2 few TGTGCCAGCATTAAAGCTACGAACCTAGCGGGAGTTCGGAATGAGCAGTTCTTC CASIKATNLAGVRNEQFF
TRBJ2-6 TRBV29-1 TRBD1 few TGCAGCGTTGGGACAGGGGGCTCTGGGGCCAACGTCCTGACTTTC CSVGTGGSGANVLTF
TRBJ2-2 TRBV6-1 . few TGTGCCAGCCGGGACGTGAACACCGGGGAGCTGTTTTTT CASRDVNTGELFF
TRBJ2-1 TRBV24-1 TRBD1 . TGTGCCACCAGTGGGGGGACAGGGTCCTACAATGAGCAGTTCTTC CATSGGTGSYNEQFF
TRBJ2-7 TRBV30 . few TGTGCCTGGAGTCCCAAGGGGGTGGAGCAGTACTTC CAWSPKGVEQYF
TRBJ2-1 TRBV21-1 . . TGTGCCAGCAGCAAAGCGAGGTGGGGCCCATACAATGAGCAGTTCTTC CASSKARWGPYNEQFF
TRBJ1-2 TRBV6-6 . . TGTGCCGGCAGACCCCCGACAGGAGTTAGCTATGGCTACACCTTC CAGRPPTGVSYGYTF
TRBJ2-3 TRBV29-1 . few TGCAGCGTTGATTCGGGGGGCACAGATACGCAGTATTTT CSVDSGGTDTQYF
TRBJ1-4 TRBV12-3/TRBV12-4 . . TGTGCCAGCAGTTTGTCAAGGGGTTGGGAAAAACTGTTTTTT CASSLSRGWEKLFF
TRBJ2-7 TRBV7-2 . few TGTGCCAGCAGCTTCTTTCAGGGTTTCTACGAGCAGTACTTC CASSFFQGFYEQYF
TRBJ2-1 TRBV24-1 . few TGTGCCACCAGTGACCCCGACAATGAGCAGTTCTTC CATSDPDNEQFF
TRBJ1-1 TRBV24-1 . . TGTGCCACCAGGCGGGGTCAGGGCACTGAAGCTTTCTTT CATRRGQGTEAFF
TRBJ2-1 TRBV10-3 . . TGTGCCATCAGGACCACAGGAAGTGGGGGGTACAATGAGCAGTTCTTC CAIRTTGSGGYNEQFF
TRBJ2-1 TRBV12-3/TRBV12-4 . few TGTGCCAGCAGCCTAGATTCCTACCAGCAGTTCTTC CASSLDSYQQFF
TRBJ1-1 TRBV28 . . TGTGCCAGCAGTTCAGGGACCGTTATAACTGAAGCTTTCTTT CASSSGTVITEAFF
TRBJ2-5 TRBV15 . . TGTGCCACCAGCTCTCGGACACCGGATCAAGAGACCCAGTACTTC CATSSRTPDQETQYF
TRBJ2-4 TRBV28 TRBD2 . TGTGCCAGCAGTTTGGGCCGACTAGCAGGGTTTGACATTCAGTACTTC CASSLGRLAGFDIQYF
TRBJ2-2 TRBV2 . . TGTGCCAGCAGTGATGCGACAGTCTATGCTGCTGGGGAGCTGTTTTTT CASSDATVYAAGELFF
TRBJ2-5 TRBV7-3 . . TGTGCCAGCAGCTTAACAGCAGAAGAGACCCAGTACTTC CASSLTAEETQYF
TRBJ2-2 TRBV11-1 TRBD1 many TGTGCCAGCAGCCAAACAGGGGACACCGGGGAGCTGTTTTTT CASSQTGDTGELFF